Included here is one TCR beta chain sequence, with context. The antigen remains undetermined. This specimen comes from a study of T cell responses to AZD1222 COVID-19 vaccine. Overall study findings and caveats: Females outnumbered males among donors, who were mostly white British; clonal diversity was possibly underestimated. Among spike-specific TCRs, nearly half reportedly target unmutated variant regions. Baseline seropositives among AZD1222 recipients totaled only 5 to 7. Two doses of AZD1222 preceded a rise in Spike-specific TCR breadth and depth.

The repertoire was sequenced with immunoSEQ multiplex PCR; TCRdb's copy has only in-frame clones and lacks some. The table includes some 150,000 clones, about 86% detected once. This CDR3 comprises 15 residues. V was pared by 5 bases and J by 0 bases, with 13 bases between. CDR1 and CDR2 from the germline V gene are MNHEY and SVGAGI. The TCR was taken from an adult who received the AZD1222 COVID-19 vaccine. The sample was peripheral blood, taken 28 days after the second AZD1222 dose. This chain uses TRBV6-5 with TRBJ2-5; D is undetermined. The chain's CDR3 is CASSRASSYQETQYF. In DNA form, the CDR3 reads TGTGCCAGCAGTCGTGCCTCCTCGTACCAAGAGACCCAGTACTTC.